One and the same sample provided the 11 T cell receptor beta chains below, sequenced in a study of blood T cell repertoires in COVID-19. Data came from immunoSEQ multiplex PCR; TCRdb stores just in-frame clones and leaves some out. The sample gives 65,000 to 70,000 clones, roughly 80% of which show up once; approximately 16% is in the top ten. Sequenced material: peripheral blood. The receptors come from a man at least 80 years old with active COVID-19.

The chain is built from TRBV19 and TRBJ2-7; D is unclear. Trimming took off 4 bases at V and 4 bases at J, with 17 bases between the two ends. There are 15 residues in the CDR3. The V gene's germline CDR1 is LNHDA and CDR2 SQIVND (reference sequence). Here the CDR3 reads CASSTLQGGSYEQYF. DNA for the CDR3: TGTGCCAGTAGTACCCTCCAAGGCGGATCGTACGAGCAGTACTTC.

The J gene is TRBJ1-4, the V gene TRBV7-3, with D tentatively TRBD1 (6 bases). Trimming cost V 2 bases and J 0 bases, with 16 bases left between them. The CDR3 is 18 residues long. In germline, CDR1 is SGHTA, CDR2 FQGTGA. The CDR3 spells CASSLFRQEKTTNEKLFF. CDR3 coding DNA: TGTGCCAGCAGCTTATTTCGACAGGAGAAAACAACTAATGAAAAACTGTTTTTT.

This sequence joins TRBV10-3 and TRBJ2-1; TRBD2 matches at 10 bases. Germline CDR1 ENHRY, CDR2 SYGVKD. The junction had 5 bases not matched to a gene; V was cut back by 4 bases and J by 5 bases. The CDR3 contains 15 residues. CDR3 coding DNA: TGTGCCATCAGTGGGACTAGCGGATTAAACAATGAGCAGTTCTTC. This codes for CAISGTSGLNNEQFF.

The genes are TRBV12-5 and TRBJ1-5, with 10 bases matching TRBD1. V gave up 3 bases and J gave up 0 bases; unmatched junction bases: 8. CDR3 length: 18 amino acids. Germline V gene sequence: CDR1 LGHNT, CDR2 FRNRAP. The CDR3 sequence is CASGFQGQGFGSNQPQHF. The CDR3 nucleotides read TGTGCTAGTGGTTTCCAGGGACAGGGGTTTGGTAGCAATCAGCCCCAGCATTTT.

This sequence joins TRBV5-1 and TRBJ2-7; TRBD1 matches 9 bases. V shed 6 bases and J 1 base; nucleotides not matched to a gene: 5. Germline V lookup: CDR1 SGHRS, CDR2 YFSETQ. CDR3 size: 14 residues. The CDR3 DNA reads as TGCGCCAGCACCTCGACAGGGGGATCCTACGAGCAGTACTTC. Its protein product is CASTSTGGSYEQYF.

This clone appeared a few times. This chain joins TRBV19 and TRBJ1-4; 7 positions agree with TRBD1. V lost 7 bases, J lost 8 bases, and 19 bases stayed unmatched. Germline CDR1 and CDR2: LNHDA and SQIVND (reference sequence). This CDR3 contains 17 residues. The chain's CDR3 is CASKVVEIQGSNEKLFF. In DNA, the CDR3 is TGTGCCAGTAAGGTAGTGGAGATACAGGGGTCAAACGAAAAACTGTTTTTT.

The V call is TRBV7-2, the J call TRBJ2-1; D remains ambiguous. The CDR3 has 15 amino acids. Germline loops: CDR1 SGHTA, CDR2 FQGNSA. The germline V and J ends were trimmed by 5 bases and 1 base, with 12 bases remaining between them. In nucleotides, the CDR3 is TGTGCCAGCAGCCTAAATGCGGTATCCTACAATGAGCAGTTCTTC. Protein sequence: CASSLNAVSYNEQFF.

The genes are TRBV7-2 and TRBJ2-5, with 8 bases aligning to TRBD2. Germline-derived CDR1 and CDR2 are SGHTA and FQGNSA. With 5 bases clipped from V and 2 bases from J, the junction kept 7 bases outside the gene matches. The CDR3 is 15 amino acids. The CDR3 is CASSRWGLEQETQYF. CDR3 DNA: TGTGCCAGCAGCCGGTGGGGACTAGAGCAAGAGACCCAGTACTTC.

This rearrangement joins TRBV5-6 to TRBJ1-5; TRBD1 matches at 8 bases. Looked up from germline, CDR1 is SGHDT and CDR2 is YYEEEE. This CDR3 comprises 15 residues. V lost 3 bases to trimming and J lost 0 bases; unmatched junction nucleotides: 2. CDR3 region: CASSWGQASNQPQHF. The CDR3 nucleotides are TGTGCCAGCAGCTGGGGACAGGCTAGCAATCAGCCCCAGCATTTT.

This CDR3 is CASSTVGTDSGNTIYF. CDR3 DNA: TGTGCCAGTAGTACCGTAGGGACAGACTCTGGAAACACCATATATTTT. This rearrangement joins TRBV19 to TRBJ1-3, with 7 nucleotides matching TRBD1. In germline, CDR1 is LNHDA, CDR2 SQIVND (reference sequence). The V and J ends lost 4 bases and 0 bases, in that order; junction bases with no gene match: 6. The CDR3 is 16 amino acids.

The table lists this clone with a count of one. At one end the junction does not follow the germline gene, possibly because of a read error. This sequence joins TRBV18 and TRBJ1-1; D not certain. Germline V gene data show CDR1 as KGHSH and CDR2 as LQKENI. The CDR3 spans 15 residues. CDR3 coding DNA: TGTGCCACCTCAACCGATTATGGAGAGGGCACTGAAGCTTTCTTT. Translation: CATSTDYGEGTEAFF. Full variable domain (remainder filled in from reference TRBV18 and TRBJ1-1): NAGVMQNPRHLVRRRGQEARLRCSPMKGHSHVYWYRQLPEEGLKFMVYLQKENIIDESGMPKERFSAEFPKEGPSILRIQQVVRGDSAAYFCATSTDYGEGTEAFFGQGTRLTVV.